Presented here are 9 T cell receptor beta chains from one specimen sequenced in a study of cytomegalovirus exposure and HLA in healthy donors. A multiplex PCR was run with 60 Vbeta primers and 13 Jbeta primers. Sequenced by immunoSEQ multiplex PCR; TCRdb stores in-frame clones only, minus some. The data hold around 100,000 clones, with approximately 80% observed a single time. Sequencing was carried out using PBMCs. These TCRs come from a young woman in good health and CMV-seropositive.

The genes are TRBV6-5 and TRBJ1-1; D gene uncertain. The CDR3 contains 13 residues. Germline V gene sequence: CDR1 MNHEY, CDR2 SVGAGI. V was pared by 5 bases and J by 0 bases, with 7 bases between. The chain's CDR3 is CASSVGLNTEAFF. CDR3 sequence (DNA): TGTGCCAGCAGTGTTGGCCTGAACACTGAAGCTTTCTTT.

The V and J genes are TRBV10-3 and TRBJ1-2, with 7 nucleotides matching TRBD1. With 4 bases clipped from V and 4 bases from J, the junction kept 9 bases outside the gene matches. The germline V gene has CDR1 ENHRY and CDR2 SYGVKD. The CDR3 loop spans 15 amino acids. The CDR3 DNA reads TGTGCCATCAGTGTCCAGAGGGGGCTCGGCTATGGCTACACCTTC. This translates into CAISVQRGLGYGYTF.

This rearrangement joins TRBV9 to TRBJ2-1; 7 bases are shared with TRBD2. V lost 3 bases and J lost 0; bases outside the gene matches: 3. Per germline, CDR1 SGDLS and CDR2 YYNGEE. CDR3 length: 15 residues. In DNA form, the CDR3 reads TGTGCCAGCAGCGCCGCTAGCGGCTCCTACAATGAGCAGTTCTTC. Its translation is CASSAASGSYNEQFF.

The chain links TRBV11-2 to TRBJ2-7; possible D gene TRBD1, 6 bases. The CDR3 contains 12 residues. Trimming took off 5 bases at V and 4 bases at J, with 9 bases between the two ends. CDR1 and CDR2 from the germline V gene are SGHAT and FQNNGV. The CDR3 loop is CASSPTGYEQYF. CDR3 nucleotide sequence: TGTGCCAGCAGCCCGACAGGTTACGAGCAGTACTTC.

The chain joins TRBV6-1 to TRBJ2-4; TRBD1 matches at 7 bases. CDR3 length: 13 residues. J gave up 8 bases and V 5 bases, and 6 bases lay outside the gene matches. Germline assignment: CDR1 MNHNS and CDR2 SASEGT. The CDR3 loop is CASSYYQGDIQYF. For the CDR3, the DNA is TGTGCCAGCAGTTATTATCAGGGGGACATTCAGTACTTC.

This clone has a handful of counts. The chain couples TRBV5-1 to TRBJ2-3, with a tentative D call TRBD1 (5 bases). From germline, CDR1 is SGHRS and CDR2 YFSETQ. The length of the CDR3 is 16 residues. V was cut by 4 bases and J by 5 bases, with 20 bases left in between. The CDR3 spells CASSVTAQEWGDTQYF. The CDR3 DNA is TGCGCCAGCAGCGTTACTGCACAGGAATGGGGAGATACGCAGTATTTT.

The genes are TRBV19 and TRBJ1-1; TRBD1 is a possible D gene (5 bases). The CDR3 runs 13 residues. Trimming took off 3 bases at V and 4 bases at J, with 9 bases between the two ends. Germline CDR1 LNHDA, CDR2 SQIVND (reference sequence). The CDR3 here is CASSIVGGTEAFF. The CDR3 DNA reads TGTGCCAGTAGTATTGTGGGGGGCACTGAAGCTTTCTTT.

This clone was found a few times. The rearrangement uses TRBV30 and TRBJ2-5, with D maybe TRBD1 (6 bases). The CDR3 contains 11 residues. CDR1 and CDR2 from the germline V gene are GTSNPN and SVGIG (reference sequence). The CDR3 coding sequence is TGTGCTTGGGGACACTCGGAGACCCAGTACTTC. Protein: CAWGHSETQYF.

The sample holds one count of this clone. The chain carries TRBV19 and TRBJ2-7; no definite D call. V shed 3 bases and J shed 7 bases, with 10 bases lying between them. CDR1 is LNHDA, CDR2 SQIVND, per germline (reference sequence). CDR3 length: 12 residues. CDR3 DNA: TGTGCCAGTAGTATTCCCCTCAGGGAGCAGTACTTC. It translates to CASSIPLREQYF.